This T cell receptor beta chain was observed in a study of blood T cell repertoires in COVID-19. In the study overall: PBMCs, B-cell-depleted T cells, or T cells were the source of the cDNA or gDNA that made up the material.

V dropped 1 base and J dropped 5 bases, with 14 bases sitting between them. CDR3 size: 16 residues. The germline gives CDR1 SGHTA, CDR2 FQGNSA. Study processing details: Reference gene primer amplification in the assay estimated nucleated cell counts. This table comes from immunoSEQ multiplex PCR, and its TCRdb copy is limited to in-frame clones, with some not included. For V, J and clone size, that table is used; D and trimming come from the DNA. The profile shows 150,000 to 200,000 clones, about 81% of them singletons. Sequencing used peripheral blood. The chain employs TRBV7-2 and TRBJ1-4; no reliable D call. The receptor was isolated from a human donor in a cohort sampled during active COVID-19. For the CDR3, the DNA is TGTGCCAGCAGCTTAGTTCCGCAGGCCGAAAATGAAAAACTGTTTTTT. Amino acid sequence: CASSLVPQAENEKLFF.